The 26 T cell receptor beta chains given below trace back to one sample, sequenced in a study of T cell clonotyping in hematopoietic cell transplantation. This table comes from immunoSEQ multiplex PCR, and its TCRdb copy is limited to in-frame clones, with some not included. The sample carries under 45,000 clones, about 87% recorded once. Source material: peripheral blood mononuclear cells. Receptor source: a woman between 40 and 55 years old in good health. Some clones in this sample may be carry-over from other donors' samples.

The CDR3 sequence is CASSLAGRETQYF. The DNA of the CDR3 is TGTGCCAGCAGCTTGGCTGGACGGGAGACCCAGTACTTC. The V and J genes are TRBV5-6 and TRBJ2-5; D is uncertain. CDR3 length: 13 amino acids. V shed 0 bases and J shed 5 bases, with 8 bases lying between them. CDR1 and CDR2 from the germline V gene are SGHDT and YYEEEE.

The gene calls are TRBV4-2 and TRBJ2-7; the D is unclear. CDR1 and CDR2 (germline): LGHNA, YNFKEQ. V lost 0 bases and J 3 bases, leaving 12 bases between the germline ends. The CDR3 runs 15 residues. The CDR3 DNA is TGTGCCAGCAGCCAAGATCCTAGGATCGTCTACGAGCAGTACTTC. Encoded protein: CASSQDPRIVYEQYF.

The chain carries TRBV5-6 and TRBJ1-2, with 7 bases that match TRBD1. The CDR3 is 17 residues long. V was clipped by 4 bases and J by 0 bases; unmatched bases: 12. Germline V gene sequence: CDR1 SGHDT, CDR2 YYEEEE. For the CDR3, the DNA is TGTGCCAGCAGCACCCTCTTCGGACAGGACTCTAACTATGGCTACACCTTC. This sequence encodes CASSTLFGQDSNYGYTF.

The chain links TRBV5-1 to TRBJ2-3; TRBD2 matches at 7 bases. CDR3 length: 16 amino acids. J gave up 4 bases and V 1 base, and 9 bases lay outside the gene matches. Germline lookup yields CDR1 SGHRS and CDR2 YFSETQ. CDR3 sequence (DNA): TGCGCCAGCAGCTTGATCAGCGGGGACTCTTCAGATACGCAGTATTTT. Its protein is CASSLISGDSSDTQYF.

This clone came up once. This chain links TRBV6-1 with TRBJ2-7; a possible D gene is TRBD1 (6 bases). Germline CDR1 and CDR2: MNHNS and SASEGT. Trimming removed 2 bases from V and 0 bases from J, with 8 bases in between. The CDR3 covers 14 residues. The CDR3 DNA reads as TGTGCCAGCAGTGAACTCAGGGGCTCCTACGAGCAGTACTTC. Translated: CASSELRGSYEQYF.

V and J are TRBV28 and TRBJ1-2, with D perhaps matching TRBD1 (5 bases). The germline V gene has CDR1 MDHEN and CDR2 SYDVKM. Trimming took 1 base from V and 8 from J, leaving 14 bases between them. The CDR3 loop spans 14 amino acids. The CDR3, as DNA: TGTGCCAGCAGTTTATATGAGGGGCCAGGAGGCTACACCTTC. Translation gives CASSLYEGPGGYTF.

This rearrangement joins TRBV4-1 to TRBJ2-6; D perhaps matches TRBD2 (6 bases). The CDR3 loop spans 17 amino acids. Trimming took 5 bases from V and 2 from J, leaving 16 bases between them. The germline V gene encodes CDR1 MGHRA and CDR2 YSYEKL. The CDR3 DNA reads as TGCGCCAGCAGCTTAAGGGCTCGCGGGGCTGGGGCCAACGTCCTGACTTTC. As protein: CASSLRARGAGANVLTF.

The rearrangement uses TRBV10-2 and TRBJ2-2, with 10 bases aligning to TRBD1. Germline CDR1 WSHSY, CDR2 SAAADI. J was trimmed by 1 base and V by 8 bases; bases with no gene match: 1. The CDR3 consists of 14 residues. CDR3 nucleotide sequence: TGCGCCAGCGGGGACAGGGGGAACACCGGGGAGCTGTTTTTT. Encoded protein: CASGDRGNTGELFF.

The chain joins TRBV19 to TRBJ1-1, with D unclear. V shed 6 bases and J shed 4 bases, with 12 bases lying between them. This CDR3 comprises 13 residues. Germline-derived CDR1 and CDR2 are LNHDA and SQIVND (reference sequence). CDR3 region: CASRPDAGTEAFF. The CDR3 coding sequence is TGTGCCAGTAGACCGGACGCGGGCACTGAAGCTTTCTTT.

The V and J genes are TRBV5-6 and TRBJ1-2, with D unresolved. The CDR3 consists of 12 residues. The ends were cut back, 0 bases at V and 8 bases at J, with 8 bases in the middle. In germline, CDR1 is SGHDT, CDR2 YYEEEE. CDR3: CASSLVALGYTF. Written as DNA, the CDR3 is TGTGCCAGCAGCTTGGTGGCCCTGGGCTACACCTTC. The full variable domain, with the rest looked up from reference TRBV5-6 and TRBJ1-2, is DAGVTQSPTHLIKTRGQQVTLRCSPKSGHDTVSWYQQALGQGPQFIFQYYEEEERQRGNFPDRFSGHQFPNYSSELNVNALLLGDSALYLCASSLVALGYTFGSGTRLTVV.

This chain joins TRBV6-6 and TRBJ1-1; a possible D gene is TRBD1 (5 bases). In germline, CDR1 is MNHNY, CDR2 SVGAGI (reference sequence). CDR3 length: 13 residues. The ends were cut back, 4 bases at V and 1 base at J, with 7 bases in the middle. DNA of the CDR3: TGTGCCAGCAGTTGGGGGGGGAACACTGAAGCTTTCTTT. Its translation: CASSWGGNTEAFF.

The rearrangement joins TRBV10-3 to TRBJ2-5, with TRBD1 matching over 10 bases. The CDR3 runs to 14 residues. V was clipped by 7 bases and J by 7 bases; unmatched bases: 9. The germline gives CDR1 ENHRY, CDR2 SYGVKD. This chain's CDR3 is CAITERQGAGTQYF. As DNA, the CDR3 is TGTGCCATCACCGAAAGACAGGGGGCTGGGACCCAGTACTTC.

The J gene is TRBJ2-7, the V gene TRBV5-1; 13 bases match TRBD2. CDR1 SGHRS and CDR2 YFSETQ come from the germline V gene. Trimming at V came to 6 bases and at J to 3 bases, leaving 6 bases not matched to a gene. This CDR3 spans 15 amino acids. CDR3 protein: CASNNGLAGDYEQYF. DNA for the CDR3: TGCGCCAGCAACAATGGACTAGCGGGAGACTACGAGCAGTACTTC.

This chain links TRBV5-1 with TRBJ2-7, with TRBD2 matching 7 bases. Germline V gene lookup returns CDR1 SGHRS and CDR2 YFSETQ. The CDR3 has 14 residues. Trimming cost V 4 bases and J 3 bases; bases outside gene matches: 7. The chain's CDR3 is CASSASSGNYEQYF. The DNA of the CDR3 is TGCGCCAGCAGCGCTTCTAGCGGTAACTACGAGCAGTACTTC.

V and J are TRBV6-6 and TRBJ2-1; 8 bases are a match to TRBD2. CDR1 and CDR2 (germline): MNHNY, SVGAGI (reference sequence). The CDR3 loop spans 15 amino acids. With 7 bases clipped from V and 2 bases from J, the junction kept 7 bases outside the gene matches. In DNA form, the CDR3 reads TGTGCCAGCACCCAAGCGGGAGCGGCCTACAATGAGCAGTTCTTC. Protein: CASTQAGAAYNEQFF.

On this clone itself: The junction differs from germline at one of its ends, possibly a read error. The V gene is TRBV18, the J gene TRBJ1-1; 8 bases map to TRBD1. CDR3 size: 15 residues. CDR1 and CDR2 (germline): KGHSH, LQKENI. The CDR3: CASSSPTGENTEAFF. CDR3 coding DNA: TGTGCCAGCTCATCACCGACAGGGGAGAACACTGAAGCTTTCTTT.

This chain links TRBV6-1 with TRBJ1-5, with 7 positions matching TRBD1. Germline CDR1 reads MNHNS; CDR2 reads SASEGT. J was trimmed by 1 base and V by 9 bases; bases with no gene match: 6. The CDR3 length is 14 residues. The CDR3, as DNA: TGTGCCAGTTTTTACAGGGGAAGCAATCAGCCCCAGCATTTT. Protein: CASFYRGSNQPQHF.

This rearrangement joins TRBV11-3 to TRBJ2-1, with TRBD2 identical over 9 bases. CDR3 length equals 13 residues. CDR1 and CDR2 (germline): SGHNT, YENEEA. Losses at the gene ends were 3 bases for V and 10 bases for J; bases not matched to a gene: 4. The CDR3 region has the DNA TGTGCCAGCAGCTTGCTAGCGGGAAAGGAGCAGTTCTTC. Its protein product is CASSLLAGKEQFF.

The V gene is TRBV6-5, the J gene TRBJ1-2; no clear D. The CDR3 totals 13 residues. Trimming stripped 2 bases from V and 1 base from J, with 5 bases between. The germline V gene encodes CDR1 MNHEY and CDR2 SVGAGI. The CDR3 region is CASSYLYNYGYTF. The CDR3 DNA reads as TGTGCCAGCAGTTACCTTTATAACTATGGCTACACCTTC.

The chain employs TRBV7-8 and TRBJ2-1; TRBD2 agrees at 10 bases. The trim removed 4 bases at V and 6 bases at J, leaving 15 bases unmatched. The CDR3 totals 18 residues. Germline lookup yields CDR1 SGHVS and CDR2 FQNEAQ. In DNA, the CDR3 is TGTGCCAGCAGCTCGCCACTAACGGACTGGACTAGCGGCAATGAGCAGTTCTTC. It codes for CASSSPLTDWTSGNEQFF.

The chain recombines TRBV5-4 with TRBJ1-1; D ambiguous. The CDR3 contains 13 residues. V was clipped by 7 bases and J by 0 bases, with 10 bases between them. The germline gives CDR1 SGHNT, CDR2 YYREEE (reference sequence). The CDR3 loop is CASGRPLNTEAFF. DNA for the CDR3: TGTGCCAGCGGACGGCCTCTGAACACTGAAGCTTTCTTT.

V is TRBV7-6 and J is TRBJ2-3; 9 bases fit TRBD1. The CDR3 has 15 amino acids. In germline, CDR1 is SGHVS, CDR2 FNYEAQ. The V gene end was trimmed by 6 bases and the J gene end by 3 bases; junction bases not matched to a gene: 7. The CDR3 loop is CASSPPGQGTDTQYF. The CDR3 nucleotides are TGTGCCAGCAGTCCGCCGGGACAGGGAACAGATACGCAGTATTTT.

This sequence joins TRBV11-1 and TRBJ2-4, with a tentative D call TRBD2 (5 bases). The V gene's germline CDR1 is SGHAT and CDR2 FQDESV (reference sequence). Trimming removed 4 bases from V and 1 base from J, with 14 bases in between. The CDR3 covers 16 residues. The CDR3 sequence is CASSSDEGWAKNIQYF. In nucleotides, the CDR3 is TGTGCCAGCAGCTCGGATGAGGGTTGGGCCAAAAACATTCAGTACTTC.

The DNA of the CDR3 is TGCGCCAGCAGCCCCACGGGAGGCCTTAGCACAGATACGCAGTATTTT. Translation gives CASSPTGGLSTDTQYF. V and J are TRBV5-1 and TRBJ2-3; 7 nucleotides agree with TRBD2. The CDR3 totals 16 residues. Germline CDR1 reads SGHRS; CDR2 reads YFSETQ. V trimming: 4 bases; J trimming: 0 bases; junction bases outside the gene matches: 8.

The chain links TRBV11-3 to TRBJ2-7; 7 nucleotides agree with TRBD1. The germline gives CDR1 SGHNT, CDR2 YENEEA. The CDR3 is made up of 14 amino acids. J lost 5 bases, V lost 4 bases, and 8 bases had no gene match. CDR3 coding DNA: TGTGCCAGCAGCTCCTCGACAGGGAGCCACGAGCAGTACTTC. This gives the protein CASSSSTGSHEQYF.

The V gene is TRBV30, the J gene TRBJ2-3; 7 bases agree with TRBD2. With 5 bases clipped from V and 0 bases from J, the junction kept 2 bases outside the gene matches. Germline V gene lookup returns CDR1 GTSNPN and CDR2 SVGIG (reference sequence). CDR3 length: 13 amino acids. The CDR3 DNA is TGTGCCTGGCATAGCGGGAGCACAGATACGCAGTATTTT. Residues: CAWHSGSTDTQYF.